Following are 26 T cell receptor beta chains from one sample sequenced in a study of blood T cell repertoires in COVID-19. Clones were sequenced by immunoSEQ multiplex PCR, and TCRdb holds only the in-frame ones, with some missing. Among about 190,000 clones listed, 70% to 80% were seen once. The sample taken for sequencing was peripheral blood. The receptors come from a woman aged 45 to 65 with acute or convalescent COVID-19.

V and J are TRBV6-4 and TRBJ1-6; no clear D gene. The CDR3 spans 15 residues. Germline-derived CDR1 and CDR2 are MRHNA and SNTAGT. Trimming removed 0 bases at V and 7 bases at J, with 10 bases between. The CDR3 loop is CASSDSETGNSPLHF. The DNA for the CDR3 is TGTGCCAGCAGTGACTCCGAGACGGGGAATTCACCCCTCCACTTT.

This sequence joins TRBV1 and TRBJ1-4; the table's D call of TRBD1 was not tested on the DNA. TRBV1 is described as a pseudogene. This CDR3 spans 17 amino acids. CDR3 nucleotides: TGCACCAGCAGCCAGGGACAGGCCATGGGGGATAATGAAAAACTGTTTTTT. This codes for CTSSQGQAMGDNEKLFF.

V is TRBV19 and J is TRBJ2-7; perhaps TRBD2 as D (6 bases). Trimming took 5 bases from V and 6 from J, leaving 14 bases between them. Germline CDR1 is LNHDA and CDR2 is SQIVND (reference sequence). This CDR3 spans 13 amino acids. CDR3 amino acids: CASSLGLGSEQYF. The CDR3 DNA reads as TGTGCCAGTAGTTTGGGCCTCGGGAGCGAGCAGTACTTC.

The chain uses TRBV5-6 and TRBJ1-1; D is uncertain. The CDR3 runs to 15 residues. With 4 bases removed from V and 1 base from J, the gap between germline ends came to 14 bases. The germline CDR1 and CDR2 sequences are SGHDT and YYEEEE. The CDR3 loop is CASSAVGGRNTEAFF. CDR3 in DNA: TGTGCCAGCAGCGCAGTAGGTGGGAGGAACACTGAAGCTTTCTTT.

The V call is TRBV18, the J call TRBJ2-5, with D hard to call. The germline CDR1 and CDR2 sequences are KGHSH and LQKENI. Trimming left V 3 bases short and J 2 bases short, with 7 bases between. The CDR3 spans 13 residues. The CDR3 sequence: CASSPLQQETQYF. The CDR3 nucleotides read TGTGCCAGCTCACCTTTGCAGCAAGAGACCCAGTACTTC.

J is TRBJ2-7 and V is TRBV5-5; TRBD1 matches at 8 bases. The CDR3 extends over 14 amino acids. Germline trimming cut 2 bases from V and 4 bases from J; bases unmatched to any gene: 5. The V gene's germline CDR1 is SGHKS and CDR2 YYEKEE (reference sequence). This CDR3 reads CASSLGQGVYEQYF. In DNA, the CDR3 is TGTGCCAGCAGCTTAGGACAGGGCGTTTACGAGCAGTACTTC.

The chain is built from TRBV10-2 and TRBJ1-6, with a weak D call TRBD1 (5 bases). The germline V gene encodes CDR1 WSHSY and CDR2 SAAADI. The CDR3 loop spans 12 amino acids. V was trimmed by 10 bases and J by 7 bases, leaving 11 bases between them. DNA for the CDR3: TGCGCCACCTTTGGGGGGAATTCACCCCTCCACTTT. Translated, it gives CATFGGNSPLHF.

V and J are TRBV12-5 and TRBJ2-3; D is ambiguous. Germline loops: CDR1 LGHNT, CDR2 FRNRAP. V gave up 5 bases and J gave up 4 bases, with 4 bases separating them. The CDR3 is 11 residues long. CDR3 amino acids: CASGPSDTQYF. Here the CDR3 DNA reads TGTGCTAGTGGTCCCTCAGATACGCAGTATTTT.

CDR3 residues: CAWSVWVAGSSYNEQFF. In nucleotides, the CDR3 is TGTGCCTGGAGTGTTTGGGTAGCGGGGAGCTCCTACAATGAGCAGTTCTTC. V is TRBV30 and J is TRBJ2-1; TRBD2 agrees at 8 bases. Germline V gene data show CDR1 as GTSNPN and CDR2 as SVGIG (reference sequence). J gave up 0 bases and V 0 bases, and 7 bases lay outside the gene matches. The CDR3 runs 17 residues.

V usage is TRBV7-8 and J usage is TRBJ2-3, with 10 bases fitting TRBD2. V shed 5 bases, J shed 4 bases, and the junction held 12 bases outside the gene matches. This CDR3 contains 17 residues. The V gene's germline CDR1 is SGHVS and CDR2 FQNEAQ. The CDR3 DNA reads TGTGCCAGCAGCCGACTAAGCGGGAGGGCCTTGGCAGATACGCAGTATTTT. This sequence encodes CASSRLSGRALADTQYF.

The J gene is TRBJ2-3, the V gene TRBV24-1; no reliable D call. CDR1 is KGHDR, CDR2 SFDVKD, per germline. V lost 11 bases to trimming and J lost 2 bases, with 7 bases between them. This CDR3 contains 11 residues. CDR3 sequence: CAIPPTDTQYF. The CDR3 DNA reads TGTGCCATCCCTCCCACAGATACGCAGTATTTT.

This sequence joins TRBV19 and TRBJ1-2, with D possibly TRBD1 on 6 matching bases. The V end lost 8 bases, the J end lost 3 bases, and 22 bases lay between the germline ends. Germline lookup yields CDR1 LNHDA and CDR2 SQIVND (reference sequence). The CDR3 covers 16 residues. The DNA for the CDR3 is TGTGCCAGTCTACGGCCAGGGGACGGGAAGGACTATGGCTACACCTTC. Translating it yields CASLRPGDGKDYGYTF.

The V call is TRBV19, the J call TRBJ1-1; 9 positions match TRBD1. The CDR3 length is 19 residues. The ends lost 6 bases at V and 3 bases at J; junction bases unmatched: 20. Germline V CDR1 and CDR2: LNHDA, SQIVND (reference sequence). CDR3 sequence reads: CASRYPTGQGTYLDTEAFF. The CDR3, as DNA: TGTGCCAGTAGATACCCGACGGGACAGGGAACCTACCTTGACACTGAAGCTTTCTTT.

This rearrangement joins TRBV16 to TRBJ2-3; 11 bases line up with TRBD1. The trim removed 0 bases at V and 3 bases at J, leaving 2 bases unmatched. The CDR3 is 16 residues long. Per germline, CDR1 KGHSY and CDR2 FQNENV. CDR3 sequence: CASSQSDRGLTDTQYF. DNA for the CDR3: TGTGCCAGCAGCCAATCGGACAGGGGGCTAACAGATACGCAGTATTTT.

The CDR3 DNA sequence: TGTGCCAGCAGCCAAGACTACAGGAATTCACCCCTCCACTTT. Its translation is CASSQDYRNSPLHF. The J gene is TRBJ1-6, the V gene TRBV3-1 (or the pseudogene TRBV3-2); the D gene is possibly TRBD1 (5 bases). The V end was cut by 0 bases, the J end by 7 bases, with 7 bases between. This CDR3 spans 14 amino acids. Per germline, CDR1 LGHDT and CDR2 YNNKEL (reference sequence).

The V gene is TRBV29-1, the J gene TRBJ2-3; 9 bases agree with TRBD2. Germline assignment: CDR1 SQVTM and CDR2 ANQGSEA. The CDR3 length is 16 residues. CDR3 coding DNA: TGCCGCGCCGGGCGGGGGCGGGGGGGCGGAACAGATACGCAGTATTTT. It codes for CRAGRGRGGGTDTQYF.

The J gene is TRBJ2-2, the V gene TRBV29-1, with D possibly being TRBD1 (5 bases). The CDR3 is made up of 14 amino acids. The V gene's germline CDR1 is SQVTM and CDR2 ANQGSEA. The V and J ends lost 7 bases and 8 bases respectively, with 20 bases between them. The CDR3 DNA is TGCAGCGCTGGGGCAGGCGGTGAACCAGGGGAGCTGTTTTTT. Amino acids: CSAGAGGEPGELFF.

This sequence joins TRBV5-1 and TRBJ2-2, with 8 bases aligning to TRBD1. Germline V CDR1 and CDR2: SGHRS, YFSETQ. The CDR3 contains 19 residues. Trimming took 0 bases from V and 0 from J; bases not matched to a gene: 10. CDR3 region: CASSLARDRRTSNTGELFF. The CDR3, as DNA: TGCGCCAGCAGCTTGGCCAGGGACAGGAGAACTTCGAACACCGGGGAGCTGTTTTTT.

The chain is built from TRBV28 and TRBJ1-2; D gene unclear. Germline V gene data show CDR1 as MDHEN and CDR2 as SYDVKM. This CDR3 has 14 residues. Trimming removed 6 bases at V and 3 bases at J, with 14 bases between. CDR3 in amino acids: CASSSTTLHYGYTF. CDR3 DNA sequence: TGTGCCAGCAGCTCTACTACCTTACACTATGGCTACACCTTC.

The chain carries TRBV2 and TRBJ2-7; TRBD2 is a possible D gene (6 bases). This CDR3 region has 14 residues. V was cut by 7 bases and J by 5 bases, with 18 bases left in between. The germline gives CDR1 SNHLY, CDR2 FYNNEI. In nucleotides, the CDR3 is TGTGCCAGCACCCGGAGGGCTAGCGCCGACGAGCAGTACTTC. Protein sequence: CASTRRASADEQYF.

This chain joins TRBV5-5 and TRBJ1-3; D is unresolved. Germline V gene data show CDR1 as SGHKS and CDR2 as YYEKEE (reference sequence). This CDR3 comprises 16 residues. V was shortened by 5 bases and J by 0 bases, with 15 bases between the two germline ends. As DNA, the CDR3 is TGTGCCAGCAGGCCAGGAGGTCTAGACTCTGGAAACACCATATATTTT. Its protein is CASRPGGLDSGNTIYF.

The chain uses TRBV12-3 or TRBV12-4 and TRBJ1-2; D gene ambiguous. Trimming left V 3 bases short and J 6 bases short, with 11 bases between. CDR3 length: 13 residues. The CDR3 bases are TGTGCCAGCAGTTTTTACAGAAGTAATGGCTACACCTTC. It specifies CASSFYRSNGYTF.

V and J are TRBV15 and TRBJ2-7; 13 bases match TRBD2. Germline V gene sequence: CDR1 LNHNV, CDR2 YYDKDF (reference sequence). This CDR3 has 15 residues. V lost 5 bases to trimming and J lost 3 bases; unmatched junction nucleotides: 4. The CDR3 region has the DNA TGTGCCACCAGCTCGAGGACTAGCGGGGGCTACGAGCAGTACTTC. Amino acids: CATSSRTSGGYEQYF.

V and J are TRBV20-1 and TRBJ1-1; D remains ambiguous. This CDR3 comprises 11 residues. Germline V lookup: CDR1 DFQATT, CDR2 SNEGSKA (reference sequence). Between the trimmed V and J ends, which lost 6 bases and 4 bases, there was a span of 9 bases. CDR3 sequence reads: CSAREGTEAFF. The CDR3 DNA is TGCAGTGCCCGGGAGGGCACTGAAGCTTTCTTT.

The chain recombines TRBV30 with TRBJ2-7, with D perhaps TRBD1 (6 bases). This CDR3 contains 12 residues. V lost 4 bases and J 6 bases, leaving 13 bases between the germline ends. Germline V gene data show CDR1 as GTSNPN and CDR2 as SVGIG (reference sequence). The CDR3 here is CAWNSGASEQYF. The DNA for the CDR3 is TGTGCCTGGAATTCAGGGGCCAGCGAGCAGTACTTC.

The chain links TRBV6-5 to TRBJ1-5; 7 bases agree with TRBD1. Germline-derived CDR1 and CDR2 are MNHEY and SVGAGI. CDR3 length equals 14 residues. Trimming removed 5 bases from V and 7 bases from J; junction bases left unmatched: 8. The CDR3 sequence: CASSTGALEQPQHF. The DNA for the CDR3 is TGTGCCAGCAGTACAGGGGCGCTTGAACAGCCCCAGCATTTT.